This passage covers 22 T cell receptor beta chains from one sample sequenced in a study of T cells after yellow fever vaccination. TCRdb reprocessed the 5' RACE reads via MiXCR and lists one record per CDR3 protein. The sample records 90,000 to 130,000 distinct CDR3 sequences, 6.5% to 9% being singletons. This sample comprised CD8+ T cells sorted from PBMCs, obtained 45 days after the yellow fever booster vaccination. The receptors shown here come from a man aged 25 to 40 who received the YFV17D yellow fever vaccine.

This clonotype was found many times. The rearrangement uses TRBV28 and TRBJ1-1; D is undetermined. CDR1 is MDHEN, CDR2 SYDVKM, per germline. The CDR3 contains 15 residues. With 6 bases removed from V and 4 bases from J, the gap between germline ends came to 18 bases. CDR3 bases: TGTGCCAGCAGGCCGACGACACCGTTTCCCACTGAAGCTTTCTTT. Encoded protein: CASRPTTPFPTEAFF.

This clonotype was counted many times. CDR3 bases: TGCGCCAGCAGCCAAGCTGCGGGTGCCTACGAGCAGTACTTC. It yields the protein CASSQAAGAYEQYF. The J gene is TRBJ2-7, the V gene TRBV4-3; D may be TRBD2 (5 bases). Germline loops: CDR1 LGHNA, CDR2 YSLEER. The V gene lost 1 base and the J gene lost 2 bases, with 9 bases spanning the gap. The CDR3 extends over 14 amino acids.

This clonotype appeared many times. The DNA of the CDR3 is TGTGCCAGCAGTCCGGGGGCAGTCCCCTACGAGCAGTACTTC. The encoded protein is CASSPGAVPYEQYF. The chain joins TRBV27 to TRBJ2-7; D tentatively reads TRBD1 or TRBD2 (6 bases each). Per the germline V gene, CDR1 is MNHEY and CDR2 is SMNVEV (reference sequence). V dropped 5 bases and J dropped 2 bases, with 13 bases sitting between them. This CDR3 contains 14 residues.

Regarding this clonotype: A read error is possible here, since a much larger clone lies one base away. The chain employs TRBV11-2 and TRBJ2-3; 8 bases agree with TRBD2. J gave up 5 bases and V 2 bases, and 15 bases lay outside the gene matches. This CDR3 region has 18 residues. Per the germline V gene, CDR1 is SGHAT and CDR2 is FQNNGV. CDR3 loop: CASSLHPGLVGAGDTQYF. As DNA, the CDR3 is TGTGCCAGCAGCTTACATCCGGGACTAGTGGGAGCCGGAGATACGCAGTATTTT.

This clonotype came up many times. The CDR3 DNA is TGTGCCACCAGCACCCGACAAGGTGGGAACACCGGGGAGCTGTTTTTT. It translates to CATSTRQGGNTGELFF. The chain combines TRBV15 with TRBJ2-2; D gene unclear. The germline V gene encodes CDR1 LNHNV and CDR2 YYDKDF (reference sequence). The germline V and J ends were trimmed by 4 bases and 1 base, with 13 bases remaining between them. This CDR3 is 16 amino acids long.

This clonotype has at least ten counts. The chain links TRBV12-3 or TRBV12-4 to TRBJ2-1; D is unresolved. V lost 3 bases and J lost 5, with 11 bases in between. CDR3 size: 14 residues. The CDR3 sequence: CASSLDINHNEQFF. DNA for the CDR3: TGTGCCAGCAGTTTGGATATCAACCACAATGAGCAGTTCTTC.

V is TRBV9 and J is TRBJ2-3, with D maybe TRBD2 (6 bases). CDR1 is SGDLS, CDR2 YYNGEE, per germline. This CDR3 is 15 amino acids long. The V end lost 0 bases, the J end lost 0 bases, and 8 bases lay between the germline ends. CDR3 sequence reads: CASSVVGRSTDTQYF. In DNA form, the CDR3 reads TGTGCCAGCAGCGTAGTAGGGAGGAGCACAGATACGCAGTATTTT.

This clonotype was seen repeatedly, ten times or more. This rearrangement joins TRBV20-1 to TRBJ1-3; a possible D gene is TRBD1 (5 bases). This CDR3 contains 13 residues. V lost 6 bases and J 10 bases, leaving 19 bases between the germline ends. The germline V gene encodes CDR1 DFQATT and CDR2 SNEGSKA (reference sequence). CDR3 sequence (DNA): TGCAGTGCCCACATTACAGGAGAACTGACCATATATTTT. This sequence encodes CSAHITGELTIYF.

In this sample, this clonotype turned up many times. CDR3 sequence reads: CASSWGTSGTSTDTQYF. DNA of the CDR3: TGTGCCAGCAGCTGGGGGACTAGCGGGACTAGCACAGATACGCAGTATTTT. The chain recombines TRBV5-6 with TRBJ2-3; TRBD2 aligns across 13 bases. V lost 3 bases to trimming and J lost 0 bases; unmatched junction nucleotides: 4. In germline, CDR1 is SGHDT, CDR2 YYEEEE. This CDR3 comprises 17 residues.

This sequence joins TRBV4-3 and TRBJ2-3; the D call may be TRBD1 or TRBD2 (5 bases each). This CDR3 is 17 amino acids long. Trimming shortened V by 4 bases and J by 0 bases, and 17 bases separated the two germline ends. Germline CDR1 is LGHNA and CDR2 is YSLEER. CDR3 region: CASSRSGTPHSTDTQYF. The CDR3 nucleotides read TGCGCCAGCAGCCGATCCGGGACCCCTCATAGCACAGATACGCAGTATTTT.

There are a few counts of this clonotype. This chain connects TRBV9 to TRBJ2-3; a possible D gene is TRBD2 (5 bases). This CDR3 is built from 16 residues. V was cut by 0 bases and J by 0 bases, with 11 bases left in between. Per the germline V gene, CDR1 is SGDLS and CDR2 is YYNGEE. The CDR3 sequence: CASSVEPGYSTDTQYF. CDR3 sequence (DNA): TGTGCCAGCAGCGTAGAACCGGGATACAGCACAGATACGCAGTATTTT.

This clonotype showed up many times. This rearrangement joins TRBV20-1 to TRBJ2-1; D is uncertain. This CDR3 is built from 13 residues. Germline CDR1 is DFQATT and CDR2 is SNEGSKA (reference sequence). V was cut by 1 base and J by 4 bases, with 8 bases left in between. CDR3 amino acids: CSARASLYNEQFF. The CDR3 DNA reads as TGCAGTGCTAGAGCTAGTCTGTACAATGAGCAGTTCTTC.

This clonotype was observed once. The gene calls are TRBV6-1 and TRBJ2-3, with D unresolved. Germline-derived CDR1 and CDR2 are MNHNS and SASEGT. This CDR3 spans 16 amino acids. Trimming shortened V by 1 base and J by 2 bases, and 13 bases separated the two germline ends. The CDR3 DNA follows: TGTGCCAGCAGTGAAGACGGCCGAACTCCCACAGATACGCAGTATTTT. It codes for CASSEDGRTPTDTQYF.

This clonotype was counted at least ten times. The J gene is TRBJ2-1, the V gene TRBV27; TRBD2 matches at 8 bases. Germline V lookup: CDR1 MNHEY, CDR2 SMNVEV (reference sequence). The CDR3 consists of 17 residues. V gave up 3 bases and J gave up 6 bases; unmatched junction bases: 13. In DNA, the CDR3 is TGTGCCAGCAGTTTGGTCCCATTGACTAGCGCGGGCAATGAGCAGTTCTTC. Protein product: CASSLVPLTSAGNEQFF.

This clonotype was detected many times. The rearrangement links TRBV7-3 to TRBJ2-2, with 7 bases aligning to TRBD1. The CDR3 has 16 residues. The junction had 5 bases not matched to a gene; V was cut back by 3 bases and J by 1 base. Per the germline V gene, CDR1 is SGHTA and CDR2 is FQGTGA. The CDR3: CASSLATGRNTGELFF. The CDR3 DNA is TGTGCCAGCAGCTTGGCGACAGGGAGGAACACCGGGGAGCTGTTTTTT.

In its sample, this clonotype was seen many times. The chain links TRBV5-1 to TRBJ2-7; 13 bases align to TRBD2. Germline assignment: CDR1 SGHRS and CDR2 YFSETQ. V lost 4 bases, J lost 6 bases, and 7 bases stayed unmatched. The CDR3 loop spans 15 amino acids. As DNA, the CDR3 is TGCGCCAGCAGCGCCAGGACTAGCGGGAGTCTCGAGCAGTACTTC. It specifies CASSARTSGSLEQYF.

This chain links TRBV28 with TRBJ1-5; no firm D call. The V end lost 7 bases, the J end lost 6 bases, and 22 bases lay between the germline ends. The CDR3 has 16 amino acids. The germline V gene has CDR1 MDHEN and CDR2 SYDVKM. CDR3 coding DNA: TGTGCCAGCAACCACCGCGTTTTGGGCCTTATTCAGCCCCAGCATTTT. Translated, it gives CASNHRVLGLIQPQHF.

This rearrangement joins TRBV27 to TRBJ2-1, with D possibly TRBD2 on 6 matching bases. The V gene's germline CDR1 is MNHEY and CDR2 SMNVEV (reference sequence). Trimming stripped 3 bases from V and 2 bases from J, with 11 bases between. This CDR3 comprises 15 residues. The CDR3 coding sequence is TGTGCCAGCAGTTTCACGGGAGAGACCTACAATGAGCAGTTCTTC. Protein: CASSFTGETYNEQFF.

Ten or more counts support this clonotype. For the CDR3, the DNA is TGCGCCAGCAGCCAGTTCAGTAATCAGCCCCAGCATTTT. Protein sequence: CASSQFSNQPQHF. The chain is built from TRBV4-1 and TRBJ1-5; unclear D gene. Trimming removed 3 bases at V and 4 bases at J, with 7 bases between. Germline V gene sequence: CDR1 MGHRA, CDR2 YSYEKL. CDR3 length: 13 amino acids.

The rearrangement uses TRBV7-5 and TRBJ1-5. TRBV7-5 is a known pseudogene. CDR3 length equals 17 residues. The CDR3 loop reads CIPVSAGSRWALRAQHF. CDR3 sequence (DNA): TGTATCCCTGTGTCTGCTGGCAGCAGATGGGCCCTGCGGGCCCAGCATTTT.

This clonotype appeared many times. V and J are TRBV27 and TRBJ2-7; 9 positions match TRBD2. Germline V gene sequence: CDR1 MNHEY, CDR2 SMNVEV (reference sequence). V trimming: 4 bases; J trimming: 0 bases; junction bases outside the gene matches: 7. This CDR3 has 16 amino acids. CDR3 residues: CASSSRTSESSYEQYF. The CDR3 nucleotides are TGTGCCAGCAGTTCCCGGACTAGCGAGAGCTCCTACGAGCAGTACTTC.

This clonotype was observed many times. The chain employs TRBV5-1 and TRBJ2-4; a weak D match, TRBD1 (6 bases). With 0 bases removed from V and 0 bases from J, the gap between germline ends came to 10 bases. The CDR3 loop spans 16 amino acids. Germline CDR1 is SGHRS and CDR2 is YFSETQ. This CDR3 is CASSLAQGQAKNIQYF. The CDR3 DNA reads as TGCGCCAGCAGCTTGGCCCAGGGACAAGCCAAAAACATTCAGTACTTC.